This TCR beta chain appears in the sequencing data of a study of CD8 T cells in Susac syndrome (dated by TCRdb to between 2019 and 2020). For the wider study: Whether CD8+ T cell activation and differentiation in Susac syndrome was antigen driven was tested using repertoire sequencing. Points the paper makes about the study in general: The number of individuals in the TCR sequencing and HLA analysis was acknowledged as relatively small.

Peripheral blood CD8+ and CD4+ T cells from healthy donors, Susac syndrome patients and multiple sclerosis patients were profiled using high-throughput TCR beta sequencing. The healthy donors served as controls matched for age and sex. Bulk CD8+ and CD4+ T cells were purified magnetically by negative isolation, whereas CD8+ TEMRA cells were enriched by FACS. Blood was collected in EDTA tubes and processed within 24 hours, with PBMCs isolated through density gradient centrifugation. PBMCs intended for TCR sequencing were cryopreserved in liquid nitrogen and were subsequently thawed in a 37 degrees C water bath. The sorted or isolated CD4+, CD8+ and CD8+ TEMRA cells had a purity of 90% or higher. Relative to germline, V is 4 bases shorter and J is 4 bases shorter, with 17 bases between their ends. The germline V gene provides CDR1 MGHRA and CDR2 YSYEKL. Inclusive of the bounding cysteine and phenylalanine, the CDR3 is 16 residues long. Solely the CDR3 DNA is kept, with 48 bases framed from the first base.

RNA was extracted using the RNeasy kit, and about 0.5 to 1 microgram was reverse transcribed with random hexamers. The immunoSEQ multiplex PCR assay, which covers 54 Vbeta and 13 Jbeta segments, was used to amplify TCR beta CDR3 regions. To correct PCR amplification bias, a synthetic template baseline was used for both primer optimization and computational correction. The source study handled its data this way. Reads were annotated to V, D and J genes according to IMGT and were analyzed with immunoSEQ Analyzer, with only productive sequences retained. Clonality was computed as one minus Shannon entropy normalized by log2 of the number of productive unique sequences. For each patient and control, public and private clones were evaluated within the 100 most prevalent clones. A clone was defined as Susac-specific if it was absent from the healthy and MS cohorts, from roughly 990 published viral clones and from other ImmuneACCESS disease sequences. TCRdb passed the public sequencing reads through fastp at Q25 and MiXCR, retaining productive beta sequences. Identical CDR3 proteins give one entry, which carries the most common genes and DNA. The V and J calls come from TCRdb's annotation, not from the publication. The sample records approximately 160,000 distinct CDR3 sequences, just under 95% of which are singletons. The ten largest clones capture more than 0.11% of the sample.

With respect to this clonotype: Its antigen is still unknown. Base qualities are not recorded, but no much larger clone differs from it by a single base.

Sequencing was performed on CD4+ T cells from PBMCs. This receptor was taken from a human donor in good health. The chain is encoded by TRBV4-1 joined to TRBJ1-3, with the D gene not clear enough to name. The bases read TGCGCCAGCAGCCTTTATACCCCAACTGGAGGAAACACCATATATTTT. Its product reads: CASSLYTPTGGNTIYF.